This is a list of T cell receptor beta chains from one sample in a study of blood T cell repertoires in COVID-19. Clones were read by immunoSEQ multiplex PCR, and TCRdb kept only the in-frame ones, dropping some. There are around 120,000 clones in the sample; 65% to 90% occur only once, and about 11% lies in the top ten. The specimen sequenced was peripheral blood. The source of these receptors is an elderly man with acute or convalescent COVID-19. Both conserved end residues are trimmed from each CDR3. Fields, in order: CDR3 protein, clone size, D gene, V gene, CDR3 length, J gene. A D gene is named only where the DNA matches it firmly. Some rows have no size entry. The others give once, few or many, or a class for an expanded clone.

ASSLPEPPGNEQF,once,NA,TRBV5-1,13,TRBJ2-1
ASSRQNEQF,NA,NA,TRBV3-1/TRBV3-2,9,TRBJ2-1
ASSLAGGNNEQF,once,TRBD2,TRBV19,12,TRBJ2-1
AISRDTVYSGANVLT,NA,NA,TRBV10-3,15,TRBJ2-6
ASRGQGSANEKLF,NA,TRBD1,TRBV6-5,13,TRBJ1-4
ASSPGQGEKLF,few,TRBD1,TRBV7-3,11,TRBJ1-4
ASSLGEGDANEQF,NA,TRBD2,TRBV5-1,13,TRBJ2-1
ASSQVRGVADTQY,NA,NA,TRBV3-1/TRBV3-2,13,TRBJ2-3
SVKDSYEQY,NA,NA,TRBV29-1,9,TRBJ2-7
ASSQVISGRADEQY,NA,TRBD2,TRBV3-1/TRBV3-2,14,TRBJ2-7
ASSIGPTGARAETQY,NA,TRBD1,TRBV19,15,TRBJ2-5
ASRGEGVTEAF,NA,NA,TRBV6-4,11,TRBJ1-1
ASSRATSGYYEQY,NA,TRBD2,TRBV19,13,TRBJ2-7
ASSPRGTSGQKGEQF,NA,TRBD2,TRBV7-2,15,TRBJ2-1
ASSLTDRGYTEAF,NA,TRBD1,TRBV7-3,13,TRBJ1-1
SVIQGAEKLF,NA,NA,TRBV29-1,10,TRBJ2-2
ASSIDQGPRTNQPQH,NA,NA,TRBV19,15,TRBJ1-5
ASSRTGQGAVNEKLF,once,TRBD1,TRBV11-2,15,TRBJ1-4
ASTRRDRDYGYT,NA,TRBD1,TRBV5-4,12,TRBJ1-2
ASSPLAGYT,once,NA,TRBV5-8,9,TRBJ1-2
ASSLVGTSLPMGTTQY,once,TRBD2,TRBV11-2,16,TRBJ2-3
ASSLRDNGAKNIQY,NA,NA,TRBV7-9,14,TRBJ2-4
ASSSQVNSYEQY,few,NA,TRBV6-6,12,TRBJ2-7
ASSYSRTGSNEKLF,NA,TRBD1,TRBV6-2/TRBV6-3,14,TRBJ1-4
ASEAGEANSPLH,NA,NA,TRBV19,12,TRBJ1-6
ASSSRTTTNEKLF,NA,NA,TRBV11-1,13,TRBJ1-4
ASSLTAGVLSDTQY,NA,TRBD2,TRBV7-2,14,TRBJ2-3
ASSTAGQRGHYGYT,NA,TRBD1,TRBV19,14,TRBJ1-2
ASSLGQAEQY,many,TRBD1,TRBV5-4,10,TRBJ2-7
ASSIQGDNGYT,once,TRBD1,TRBV19,11,TRBJ1-2
ASTPNQYNNEKLF,NA,NA,TRBV19,13,TRBJ1-4
ASSLSGLAGGRGTDTQY,NA,TRBD2,TRBV7-3,17,TRBJ2-3
ASSLASRSEAF,NA,NA,TRBV7-2,11,TRBJ1-1
ASSLGPGAIYEQY,few,NA,TRBV7-6,13,TRBJ2-7
ASSRQTSEAF,NA,NA,TRBV7-9,10,TRBJ1-1
ASSLVGGIGEAF,NA,NA,TRBV5-1,12,TRBJ1-1
ASSLGQMNTEAF,NA,NA,TRBV5-1,12,TRBJ1-1
ASSPQGEVRYNEQF,NA,NA,TRBV18,14,TRBJ2-1
ASRLGVEETQY,NA,NA,TRBV7-2,11,TRBJ2-5
ASSPFAQGAGSPLH,once,TRBD1,TRBV7-2,14,TRBJ1-6
ASSPWATGGYT,NA,NA,TRBV5-6,11,TRBJ1-2